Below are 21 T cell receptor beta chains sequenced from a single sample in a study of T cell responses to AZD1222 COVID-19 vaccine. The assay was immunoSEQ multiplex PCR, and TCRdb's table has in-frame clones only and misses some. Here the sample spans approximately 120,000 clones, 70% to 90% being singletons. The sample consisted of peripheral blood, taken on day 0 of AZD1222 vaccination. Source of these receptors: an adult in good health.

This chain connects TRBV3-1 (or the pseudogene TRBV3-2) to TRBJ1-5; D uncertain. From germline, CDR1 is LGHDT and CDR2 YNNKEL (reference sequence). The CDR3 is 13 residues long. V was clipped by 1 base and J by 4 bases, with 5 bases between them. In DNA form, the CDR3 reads TGTGCCAGCAGCCAAGCCGAGAATCAGCCCCAGCATTTT. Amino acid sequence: CASSQAENQPQHF.

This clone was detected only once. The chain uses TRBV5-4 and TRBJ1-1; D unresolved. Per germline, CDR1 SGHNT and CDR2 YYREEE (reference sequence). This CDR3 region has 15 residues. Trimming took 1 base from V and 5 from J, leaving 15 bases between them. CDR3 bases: TGTGCCAGCAGCTTGTACGGACTACGGGAGACTGAAGCTTTCTTT. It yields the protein CASSLYGLRETEAFF.

CDR3 sequence: CASSRSSGDSEFYGYTF. The DNA for the CDR3 is TGTGCCAGCAGCCGTAGTTCGGGGGACAGTGAATTCTATGGCTACACCTTC. The chain combines TRBV7-2 with TRBJ1-2; 7 nucleotides line up with TRBD1. The ends lost 5 bases at V and 4 bases at J; junction bases unmatched: 16. The CDR3 has 17 residues. Germline CDR1 and CDR2: SGHTA and FQGNSA.

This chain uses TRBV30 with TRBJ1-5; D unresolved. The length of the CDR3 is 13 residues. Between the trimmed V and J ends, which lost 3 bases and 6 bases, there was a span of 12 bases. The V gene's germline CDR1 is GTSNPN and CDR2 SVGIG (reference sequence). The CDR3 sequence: CAWRAGLGQPQHF. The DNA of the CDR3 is TGTGCCTGGAGGGCAGGCCTCGGTCAGCCCCAGCATTTT. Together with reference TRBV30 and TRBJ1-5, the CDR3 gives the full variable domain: SQTIHQWPATLVQPVGSPLSLECTVEGTSNPNLYWYRQAAGRGLQLLFYSVGIGQISSEVPQNLSASRPQDRQFILSSKKLLLSDSGFYLCAWRAGLGQPQHFGDGTRLSIL.

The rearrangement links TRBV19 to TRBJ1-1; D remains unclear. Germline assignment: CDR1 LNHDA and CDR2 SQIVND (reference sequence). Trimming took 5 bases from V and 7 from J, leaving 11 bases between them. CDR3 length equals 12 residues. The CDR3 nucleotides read TGTGCCAGTAGTGCCGAGTCGGGTGAAGCTTTCTTT. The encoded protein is CASSAESGEAFF.

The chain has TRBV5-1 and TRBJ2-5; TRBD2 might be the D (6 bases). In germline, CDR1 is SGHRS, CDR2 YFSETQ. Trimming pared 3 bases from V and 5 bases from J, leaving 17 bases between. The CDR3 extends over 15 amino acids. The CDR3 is CASSSGTYPEETQYF. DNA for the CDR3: TGCGCCAGCAGCTCCGGGACTTATCCAGAGGAGACCCAGTACTTC.

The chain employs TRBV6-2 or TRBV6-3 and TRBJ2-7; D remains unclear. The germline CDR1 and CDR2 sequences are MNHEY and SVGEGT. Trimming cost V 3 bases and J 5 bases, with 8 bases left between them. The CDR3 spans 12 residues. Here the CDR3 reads CASSYRVDEQYF. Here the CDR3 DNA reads TGTGCCAGCAGTTATCGCGTGGACGAGCAGTACTTC.

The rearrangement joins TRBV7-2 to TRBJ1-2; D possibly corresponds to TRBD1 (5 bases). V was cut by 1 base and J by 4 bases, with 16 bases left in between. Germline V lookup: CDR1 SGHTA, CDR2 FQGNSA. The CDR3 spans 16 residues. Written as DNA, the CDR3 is TGTGCCAGCAGCTTAGACGGGTCGGCGGGGACCTATGGCTACACCTTC. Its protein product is CASSLDGSAGTYGYTF.

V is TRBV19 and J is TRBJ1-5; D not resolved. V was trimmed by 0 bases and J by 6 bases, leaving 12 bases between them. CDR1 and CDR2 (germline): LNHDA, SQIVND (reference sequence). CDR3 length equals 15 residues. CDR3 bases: TGTGCCAGTAGTATAGATCCCACTCTGGGTCAGCCCCAGCATTTT. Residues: CASSIDPTLGQPQHF.

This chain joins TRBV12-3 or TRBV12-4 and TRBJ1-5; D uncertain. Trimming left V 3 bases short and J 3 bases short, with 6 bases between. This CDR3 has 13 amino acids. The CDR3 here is CASSFSPNQPQHF. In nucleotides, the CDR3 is TGTGCCAGCAGTTTCAGTCCCAATCAGCCCCAGCATTTT.

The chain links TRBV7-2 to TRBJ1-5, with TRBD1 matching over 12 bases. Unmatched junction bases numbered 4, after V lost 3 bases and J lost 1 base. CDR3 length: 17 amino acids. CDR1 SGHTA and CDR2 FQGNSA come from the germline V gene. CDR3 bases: TGTGCCAGCAGCTTGGGGGGACAGGGGGCGAGCAATCAGCCCCAGCATTTT. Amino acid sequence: CASSLGGQGASNQPQHF.

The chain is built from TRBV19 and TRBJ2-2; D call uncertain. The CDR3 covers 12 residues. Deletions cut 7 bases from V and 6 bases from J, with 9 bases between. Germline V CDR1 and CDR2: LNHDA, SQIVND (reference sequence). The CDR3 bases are TGTGCCAGTATCGGGCCGGCCGGGGAGCTGTTTTTT. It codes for CASIGPAGELFF. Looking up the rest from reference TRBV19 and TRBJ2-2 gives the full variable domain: DGGITQSPKYLFRKEGQNVTLSCEQNLNHDAMYWYRQDPGQGLRLIYYSQIVNDFQKGDIAEGYSVSREKKESFPLTVTSAQKNPTAFYLCASIGPAGELFFGEGSRLTVL.

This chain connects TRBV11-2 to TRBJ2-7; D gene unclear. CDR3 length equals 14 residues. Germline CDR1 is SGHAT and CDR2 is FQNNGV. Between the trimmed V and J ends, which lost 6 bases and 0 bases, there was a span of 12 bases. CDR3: CASRVGGSSYEQYF. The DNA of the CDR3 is TGTGCCAGCAGGGTAGGCGGAAGCTCCTACGAGCAGTACTTC.

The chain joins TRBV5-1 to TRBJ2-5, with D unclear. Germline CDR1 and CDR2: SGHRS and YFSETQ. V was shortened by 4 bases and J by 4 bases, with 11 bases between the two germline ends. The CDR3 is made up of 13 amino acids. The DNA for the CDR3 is TGCGCCAGCAGCCCGGACCAGGTAGAGACCCAGTACTTC. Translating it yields CASSPDQVETQYF. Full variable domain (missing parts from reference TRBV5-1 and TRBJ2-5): KAGVTQTPRYLIKTRGQQVTLSCSPISGHRSVSWYQQTPGQGLQFLFEYFSETQRNKGNFPGRFSGRQFSNSRSEMNVSTLELGDSALYLCASSPDQVETQYFGPGTRLLVL.

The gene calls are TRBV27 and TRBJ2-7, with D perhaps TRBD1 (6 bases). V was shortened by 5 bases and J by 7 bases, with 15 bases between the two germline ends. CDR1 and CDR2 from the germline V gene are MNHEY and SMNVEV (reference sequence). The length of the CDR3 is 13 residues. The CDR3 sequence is CASSRQVEGEQYF. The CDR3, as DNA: TGTGCCAGCAGTCGACAGGTGGAAGGGGAGCAGTACTTC.

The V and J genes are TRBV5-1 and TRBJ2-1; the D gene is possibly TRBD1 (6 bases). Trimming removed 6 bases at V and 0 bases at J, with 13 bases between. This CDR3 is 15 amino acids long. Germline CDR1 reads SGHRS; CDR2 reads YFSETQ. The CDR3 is CASTYRESSYNEQFF. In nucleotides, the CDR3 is TGCGCCAGCACCTACAGGGAAAGCTCCTACAATGAGCAGTTCTTC.

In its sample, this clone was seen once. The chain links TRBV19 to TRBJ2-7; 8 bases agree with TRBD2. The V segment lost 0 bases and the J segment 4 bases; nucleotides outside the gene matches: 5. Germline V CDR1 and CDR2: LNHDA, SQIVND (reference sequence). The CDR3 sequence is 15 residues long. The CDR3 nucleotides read TGTGCCAGTAGTATAGAACCGGGAGGGCCTTACGAGCAGTACTTC. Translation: CASSIEPGGPYEQYF. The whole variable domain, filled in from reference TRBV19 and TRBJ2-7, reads DGGITQSPKYLFRKEGQNVTLSCEQNLNHDAMYWYRQDPGQGLRLIYYSQIVNDFQKGDIAEGYSVSREKKESFPLTVTSAQKNPTAFYLCASSIEPGGPYEQYFGPGTRLTVT.

CDR3 region: CSASDANSPLHF. The CDR3 DNA reads TGCAGTGCTAGTGATGCGAATTCACCCCTCCACTTT. V and J are TRBV20-1 and TRBJ1-6; D call uncertain. Germline V gives CDR1 DFQATT, CDR2 SNEGSKA (reference sequence). Trimming cost V 3 bases and J 7 bases, with 7 bases left between them. This CDR3 contains 12 residues.

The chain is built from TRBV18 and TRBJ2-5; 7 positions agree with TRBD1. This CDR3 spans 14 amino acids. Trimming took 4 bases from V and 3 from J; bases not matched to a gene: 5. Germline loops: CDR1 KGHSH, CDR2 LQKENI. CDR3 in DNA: TGTGCCAGCTCACGAACCGGGACAGAAGAGACCCAGTACTTC. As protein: CASSRTGTEETQYF.

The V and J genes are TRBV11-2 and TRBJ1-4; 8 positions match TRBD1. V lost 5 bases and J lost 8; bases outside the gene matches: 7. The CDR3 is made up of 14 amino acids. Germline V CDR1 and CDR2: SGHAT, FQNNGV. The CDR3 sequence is CASSRGQAGEKLFF. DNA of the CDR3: TGTGCCAGCAGCCGGGGACAGGCGGGAGAAAAACTGTTTTTT.

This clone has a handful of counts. The CDR3 DNA reads TGTGCCAGCAGCCGGGACAGGGTCACCGGGGAGCTGTTTTTT. Protein sequence: CASSRDRVTGELFF. The chain recombines TRBV6-5 with TRBJ2-2, with 9 bases aligning to TRBD1. The germline V gene has CDR1 MNHEY and CDR2 SVGAGI. The CDR3 has 14 amino acids. V dropped 6 bases and J dropped 4; count of bases not matched to a gene: 3.